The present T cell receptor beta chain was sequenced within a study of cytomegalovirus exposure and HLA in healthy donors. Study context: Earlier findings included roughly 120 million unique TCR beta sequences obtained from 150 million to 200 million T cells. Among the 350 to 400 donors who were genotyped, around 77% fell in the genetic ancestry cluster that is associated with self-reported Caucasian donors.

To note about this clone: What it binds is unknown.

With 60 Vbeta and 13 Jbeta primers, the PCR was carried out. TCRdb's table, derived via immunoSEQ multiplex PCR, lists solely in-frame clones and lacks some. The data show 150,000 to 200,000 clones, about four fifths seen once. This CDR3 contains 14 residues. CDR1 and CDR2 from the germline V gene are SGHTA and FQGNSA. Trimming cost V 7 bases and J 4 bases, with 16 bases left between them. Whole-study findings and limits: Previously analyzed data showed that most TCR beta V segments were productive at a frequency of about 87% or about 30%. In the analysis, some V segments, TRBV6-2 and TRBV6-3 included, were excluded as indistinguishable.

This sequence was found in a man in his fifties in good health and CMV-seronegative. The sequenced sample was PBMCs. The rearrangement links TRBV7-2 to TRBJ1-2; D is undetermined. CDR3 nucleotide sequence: TGTGCCAGCACGGGAGGGAACCCAATCTATGGCTACACCTTC. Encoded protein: CASTGGNPIYGYTF.